The rows below give T cell receptor beta chains drawn from one sample of a study of memory CD4+ T cells and cytomegalovirus serostatus. Only in-frame clones appear in the TCRdb table, and some are missing; sequencing was by immunoSEQ multiplex PCR. The sample includes 55,000 to 60,000 clones, roughly 77% of them seen just once. The specimen was memory CD4+ T cells from blood. These receptors were taken from an adult in good health and CMV-seronegative. The CDR3 runs from the conserved cysteine through the conserved F or W. The D gene is left open where the match is weak. Expanded clones are given a class, and other clones once, few, many or no size at all.

v_call	clone_size	d_call	j_call	cdr3_aa	cdr3_nt
TRBV23-1	NA	TRBD1	TRBJ2-5	CASSIQGVGETQYF	TGCGCCAGCAGTATACAGGGGGTCGGAGAGACCCAGTACTTC
TRBV2	NA	NA	TRBJ1-5	CASSYFMREPSQPQHF	TGTGCCAGCAGTTACTTTATGAGGGAACCAAGTCAGCCCCAGCATTTT
TRBV7-2	NA	NA	TRBJ2-2	CASSLGGFPRELFF	TGTGCCAGCAGCTTAGGGGGATTTCCAAGGGAGCTGTTTTTT
TRBV5-1	NA	NA	TRBJ1-4	CASGQQGRLNEKLFF	TGCGCCAGCGGTCAGCAGGGGCGGCTTAATGAAAAACTGTTTTTT
TRBV30	NA	NA	TRBJ1-5	CAWRLVSRGNQPQHF	TGTGCCTGGAGATTAGTATCCAGGGGCAATCAGCCCCAGCATTTT
TRBV4-2	few	NA	TRBJ1-2	CASSPKTGGGNGYTF	TGTGCCAGCAGCCCAAAGACAGGAGGGGGAAATGGCTACACCTTC
TRBV6-1	NA	NA	TRBJ1-5	CASSERGGFEPQHF	TGTGCCAGCAGTGAACGGGGTGGTTTTGAGCCCCAGCATTTT
TRBV5-4	NA	NA	TRBJ1-1	CASSLAGGPNTEAFF	TGTGCCAGCAGCTTGGCGGGGGGTCCGAACACTGAAGCTTTCTTT
TRBV19	NA	TRBD1	TRBJ2-3	CASSIGTGNTDTQYF	TGTGCCAGTAGTATAGGGACAGGGAACACAGATACGCAGTATTTT
TRBV6-1	NA	TRBD1	TRBJ1-3	CASSEARGLGNTIYF	TGTGCCAGCAGTGAAGCCAGGGGGCTTGGAAACACCATATATTTT
TRBV5-4	NA	TRBD1	TRBJ2-7	CASRSLTGAYEQYF	TGTGCCAGCAGAAGCCTGACAGGGGCCTACGAGCAGTACTTC
TRBV5-6	NA	NA	TRBJ2-7	CATGQGTKAYEQYF	TGTGCCACCGGGCAAGGGACCAAAGCCTACGAGCAGTACTTC
TRBV19	NA	NA	TRBJ2-1	CASSMTRGVNNEQFF	TGTGCCAGTAGTATGACGAGGGGAGTCAACAATGAGCAGTTCTTC
TRBV7-8	NA	NA	TRBJ1-3	CASSSSYLQGGNTIYF	TGTGCCAGCAGCTCATCCTACCTACAGGGAGGAAACACCATATATTTT
TRBV7-8	NA	NA	TRBJ2-5	CASSLNMGSQGGTQYF	TGTGCCAGCAGCTTAAATATGGGAAGCCAGGGGGGGACCCAGTACTTC
TRBV5-5	NA	NA	TRBJ1-4	CASSQNIFSTAANEKLFF	TGTGCCAGCAGCCAAAATATTTTTTCGACAGCGGCTAATGAAAAACTGTTTTTT
TRBV5-4	NA	NA	TRBJ2-7	CASSLGKDSTYEQYF	TGTGCCAGCAGCTTGGGAAAAGACTCTACCTACGAGCAGTACTTC
TRBV7-9	NA	TRBD2	TRBJ2-1	CASSPPTSGRIGQFF	TGTGCCAGCAGCCCACCGACTAGCGGGAGGATCGGGCAGTTCTTC
TRBV7-9	few	NA	TRBJ2-2	CASSLMTGELFF	TGTGCCAGCAGCTTAATGACCGGGGAGCTGTTTTTT
TRBV19	NA	TRBD2	TRBJ2-5	CASSRRRLAGETQYF	TGTGCCAGTAGTCGGAGAAGACTAGCGGGAGAGACCCAGTACTTC
TRBV30	few	NA	TRBJ1-1	CAWSVPRAVSTEAFF	TGTGCCTGGAGTGTACCTCGGGCGGTGAGCACTGAAGCTTTCTTT
TRBV14	NA	NA	TRBJ1-3	CASSLRGGYSGNTIYF	TGTGCCAGCAGCCTAAGAGGCGGGTACTCTGGAAACACCATATATTTT
TRBV11-2	once	NA	TRBJ1-3	CASSLVQDRSGNTIYF	TGTGCCAGCAGCTTAGTCCAAGATCGGTCCGGAAACACCATATATTTT
TRBV19	NA	NA	TRBJ2-5	CASSNRTPPQETQYF	TGTGCCAGTAGTAACAGAACCCCTCCCCAAGAGACCCAGTACTTC
TRBV18	NA	TRBD1	TRBJ2-1	CASSPGTGFDNEQFF	TGTGCCAGCTCACCAGGGACAGGGTTCGACAATGAGCAGTTCTTC
TRBV6-9	once	NA	TRBJ2-7	CASSYSTEFYEQYF	TGTGCCAGCAGTTATTCTACGGAGTTCTACGAGCAGTACTTC
TRBV5-8	NA	TRBD1	TRBJ1-2	CASSLGGGGANYGYTF	TGTGCCAGCAGCTTGGGAGGAGGGGGCGCGAACTATGGCTACACCTTC
TRBV2	NA	NA	TRBJ1-2	CASNTRTFYGYTF	TGTGCCAGCAATACACGAACTTTCTATGGCTACACCTTC
TRBV10-3	NA	NA	TRBJ2-5	CAISASGLEPTFLGQQGDWETQYF	TGTGCCATCAGTGCTTCCGGCCTAGAACCGACTTTTTTGGGACAACAGGGTGACTGGGAGACCCAGTACTTC
TRBV6-1	NA	NA	TRBJ2-1	CASEHIGGSYNEQFF	TGTGCCTCCGAACACATAGGGGGCTCCTACAATGAGCAGTTCTTC
TRBV7-3	NA	NA	TRBJ2-1	CASSQGDAYNEQFF	TGTGCCAGCAGCCAAGGGGACGCTTACAATGAGCAGTTCTTC
TRBV10-3	NA	TRBD1	TRBJ1-5	CAISAGQGVTQPQHF	TGTGCCATCAGTGCGGGACAGGGTGTGACTCAGCCCCAGCATTTT
TRBV5-5	NA	NA	TRBJ1-5	CASSLYGGSNQPQHF	TGTGCCAGCAGCTTGTACGGGGGGAGCAATCAGCCCCAGCATTTT
TRBV5-1	NA	TRBD1	TRBJ2-3	CASSYRGQGSDTQYF	TGCGCCAGCAGCTACAGGGGGCAGGGGTCAGATACGCAGTATTTT
TRBV7-2	once	TRBD1	TRBJ2-1	CASSLVRGPYNEQFF	TGTGCCAGCAGCTTAGTGAGGGGGCCCTACAATGAGCAGTTCTTC
TRBV7-8	NA	TRBD1	TRBJ1-3	CASSTPTGMGSGNTIYF	TGTGCCAGCAGCACACCGACAGGGATGGGCTCTGGAAACACCATATATTTT
TRBV7-9	NA	NA	TRBJ2-3	CASRPYRVTTDTQYF	TGTGCCAGCAGACCATACAGGGTCACGACAGATACGCAGTATTTT